A selection of T cell receptor beta chains follows, all from one sample in a study of somatic mutations in cytotoxic T cells in rheumatoid arthritis. Sequencing was performed with immunoSEQ multiplex PCR; in TCRdb, only in-frame clones are kept and a portion is missing. The sample records around 19,000 clones, about four fifths being singletons. The source material was CD8+ T cells sorted from blood. The receptors originated from an adult with rheumatoid arthritis. Both conserved end residues are part of each CDR3. D genes are given only for firm matches. The size of a clone is reported for some rows only, either as once, few or many, or as a class for expanded clones.

V gene,CDR3 length,J gene,clone size,D gene,CDR3 protein,CDR3 DNA
TRBV10-3,14,TRBJ1-4,-,-,CAISEVGADEKLFF,TGTGCCATCAGTGAAGTGGGTGCGGATGAAAAACTGTTTTTT
TRBV19,14,TRBJ1-5,-,-,CASGTNDPNQPQHF,TGTGCCAGCGGGACGAATGATCCCAATCAGCCCCAGCATTTT
TRBV6-6,15,TRBJ2-1,-,TRBD2,CASSFISGSEVEQFF,TGTGCCAGCAGTTTTATTAGCGGGAGTGAGGTTGAGCAGTTCTTC
TRBV6-4,15,TRBJ2-1,-,TRBD2,CASSVEAGDHNEQFF,TGTGCCAGCAGTGTTGAAGCGGGGGACCACAATGAGCAGTTCTTC
TRBV25-1,13,TRBJ2-7,-,TRBD2,CASSTGGTYEQYF,TGTGCCAGCAGTACGGGGGGGACCTACGAGCAGTACTTC
TRBV19,12,TRBJ1-1,-,TRBD1,CASSRQGIKAFF,TGTGCCAGTAGTCGACAGGGGATAAAAGCTTTCTTT
TRBV5-6,12,TRBJ1-2,-,-,CASSLQGSGYTF,TGTGCCAGCAGCTTACAGGGATCTGGCTACACCTTC
TRBV4-1,15,TRBJ2-7,-,-,CASSPSGGFSYEQYF,TGCGCCAGCAGCCCGTCTGGAGGTTTCTCCTACGAGCAGTACTTC
TRBV4-1,15,TRBJ1-5,-,-,CASSQVLGGAAPQHF,TGCGCCAGCAGCCAAGTCTTGGGAGGGGCGGCTCCCCAGCATTTT
TRBV13,13,TRBJ2-2,-,-,CASSLGASRELFF,TGTGCCAGCAGCTTAGGGGCCTCAAGGGAGCTGTTTTTT
TRBV19,17,TRBJ2-3,-,TRBD1,CASSSEPGTGYTDTQYF,TGTGCCAGTAGTAGCGAGCCCGGGACAGGGTACACAGATACGCAGTATTTT
TRBV30,13,TRBJ1-1,-,-,CAWRIMVNSQAFF,TGTGCCTGGAGGATAATGGTGAATTCCCAAGCTTTCTTT
TRBV2,14,TRBJ2-7,-,-,CASLDGTDLYEQYF,TGTGCCAGCCTGGATGGGACTGATCTCTACGAGCAGTACTTC
TRBV15,14,TRBJ1-1,medium-sized,-,CATSPRGVGTEAFF,TGTGCCACCAGTCCAAGGGGTGTCGGCACTGAAGCTTTCTTT
TRBV11-3,12,TRBJ2-2,-,-,CASSKNTGELFF,TGTGCCAGCAGCAAGAACACCGGGGAGCTGTTTTTT
TRBV5-6,13,TRBJ1-1,-,-,CASSLGGGTEAFF,TGTGCCAGCAGCTTGGGCGGGGGAACTGAAGCTTTCTTT
TRBV11-2,13,TRBJ2-7,-,-,CASSLDPGEAQYF,TGTGCCAGCAGCTTAGATCCAGGGGAGGCCCAGTACTTC
TRBV19,14,TRBJ2-1,few,-,CASSNQGIVNEQFF,TGTGCCAGTTCAAACCAGGGGATTGTCAATGAGCAGTTCTTC
TRBV28,18,TRBJ2-1,-,-,CASSPPPMTVDSYNEQFF,TGTGCCAGCAGTCCACCCCCTATGACTGTTGACTCCTACAATGAGCAGTTCTTC
TRBV19,15,TRBJ2-1,once,-,CASRVGSPSNNEQFF,TGTGCCAGTAGGGTCGGGTCTCCCTCAAACAATGAGCAGTTCTTC
TRBV27,13,TRBJ2-7,-,-,CASSPSTLYEQYF,TGTGCCAGCAGCCCTTCTACCCTCTACGAGCAGTACTTC
TRBV4-1,14,TRBJ1-5,-,TRBD1,CASSQVTGAQPQHF,TGCGCCAGCAGCCAAGTGACAGGGGCTCAGCCCCAGCATTTT
TRBV7-7,14,TRBJ2-7,-,TRBD1,CASSPGQGAYEQYF,TGTGCTAGCAGTCCGGGACAGGGGGCCTACGAGCAGTACTTC
TRBV29-1,13,TRBJ2-7,-,-,CSVGSAVTYEQYF,TGCAGCGTTGGTTCAGCCGTAACCTACGAGCAGTACTTC
TRBV28,14,TRBJ2-5,-,-,CASSSWQGGETQYF,TGTGCCAGCAGTTCATGGCAGGGTGGAGAGACCCAGTACTTC
TRBV13,12,TRBJ1-4,-,-,CASSLDPEKLFF,TGTGCCAGCAGCTTAGACCCAGAAAAACTGTTTTTT
TRBV27,15,TRBJ1-4,-,TRBD1,CASSPRQGKNEKLFF,TGTGCCAGCAGTCCTAGACAGGGGAAAAATGAAAAACTGTTTTTT
TRBV4-1,15,TRBJ2-3,-,TRBD2,CASSPLAGGTDTQYF,TGCGCCAGCAGCCCCCTAGCGGGGGGCACAGATACGCAGTATTTT
TRBV27,15,TRBJ2-7,-,TRBD1,CASSWGTGGSYEQYF,TGTGCCAGCAGTTGGGGGACAGGGGGCTCCTACGAGCAGTACTTC
TRBV28,14,TRBJ1-1,-,TRBD1,CASTPDREVTEAFF,TGTGCCAGCACGCCCGACAGGGAGGTTACTGAAGCTTTCTTT
TRBV30,14,TRBJ2-2,-,TRBD2,CAWAGLGGTGELFF,TGTGCCTGGGCCGGACTAGGAGGCACCGGGGAGCTGTTTTTT
TRBV27,14,TRBJ2-3,-,-,CASSPGPYTDTQYF,TGTGCCAGCAGTCCCGGGCCATACACAGATACGCAGTATTTT
TRBV7-9,12,TRBJ2-7,few,-,CASSPTGPEQYF,TGTGCCAGCAGCCCCACAGGGCCCGAGCAGTACTTC
TRBV5-8,13,TRBJ2-7,few,TRBD2,CASSEGLAGDVCF,TGTGCCAGCAGCGAGGGACTAGCGGGAGATGTGTGCTTC
TRBV10-1,13,TRBJ2-1,-,-,CASSVGGYGEQFF,TGCGCCAGCAGTGTCGGGGGTTATGGGGAGCAGTTCTTC
TRBV5-6,14,TRBJ2-2,-,-,CASSLGGNTGELFF,TGTGCCAGCAGCTTGGGGGGCAACACCGGGGAGCTGTTTTTT
TRBV28,15,TRBJ2-7,-,TRBD1,CASSLGTDAFYEQYF,TGTGCCAGCAGTTTGGGGACAGACGCGTTCTACGAGCAGTACTTC
TRBV15,12,TRBJ2-7,once,-,CATSRVTHEQYF,TGTGCCACCAGCAGAGTTACCCACGAGCAGTACTTC
TRBV4-2,16,TRBJ2-7,-,TRBD2,CASSQEGSGRKYEQYF,TGTGCCAGCAGCCAAGAGGGTAGCGGGAGAAAGTACGAGCAGTACTTC
TRBV30,13,TRBJ2-2,-,-,CACHKRTTGELFF,TGTGCCTGTCATAAGCGGACAACCGGGGAGCTGTTTTTT
TRBV19,15,TRBJ2-2,-,-,CASSIDRGFSRELFF,TGTGCCAGTAGTATAGATCGAGGGTTTTCCCGGGAGCTGTTTTTT
TRBV15,17,TRBJ1-1,-,-,CATSSSILGERNTEAFF,TGTGCCACCAGCTCCTCTATTTTAGGGGAGAGGAACACTGAAGCTTTCTTT
TRBV19,15,TRBJ1-5,-,-,CASSIGGRSNQPQHF,TGTGCCAGTAGTATCGGTGGGAGAAGCAATCAGCCCCAGCATTTT
TRBV5-1,15,TRBJ2-1,-,-,CASSNHRDSYNEQFF,TGCGCCAGCAGCAATCACAGGGATAGCTACAATGAGCAGTTCTTC
TRBV4-1,16,TRBJ2-7,-,TRBD2,CASSQDIGTSGFEQYF,TGCGCCAGCAGCCAGGACATCGGGACTAGCGGATTCGAGCAGTACTTC
TRBV4-1,11,TRBJ1-1,-,-,CASSQHAEAFF,TGCGCCAGCAGCCAGCATGCTGAAGCTTTCTTT
TRBV4-1,11,TRBJ2-1,-,-,CASSQEAKQFF,TGCGCCAGCAGCCAAGAGGCTAAGCAGTTCTTC
TRBV5-1,18,TRBJ2-7,-,TRBD2,CASSLLPPGLAGVYEQYF,TGCGCCAGCAGCTTGTTGCCCCCCGGACTAGCGGGGGTATACGAGCAGTACTTC
TRBV13,17,TRBJ2-5,-,TRBD2,CASSLESAGGYQETQYF,TGTGCCAGCAGCTTAGAGTCGGCGGGAGGGTACCAAGAGACCCAGTACTTC
TRBV29-1,15,TRBJ2-2,-,-,CSVRRARTDTGELFF,TGCAGCGTTCGGCGGGCCCGCACTGACACCGGGGAGCTGTTTTTT
TRBV5-6,12,TRBJ1-5,-,-,CASSLLNQPQHF,TGTGCCAGCAGCTTGTTAAATCAGCCCCAGCATTTT
TRBV5-1,16,TRBJ1-2,-,-,CASSFPQDSPNYGYTF,TGCGCCAGCAGCTTCCCGCAGGACTCTCCTAACTATGGCTACACCTTC
TRBV29-1,13,TRBJ1-1,few,-,CSVDPGGSPEAFF,TGCAGCGTTGATCCGGGAGGTTCGCCTGAAGCTTTCTTT
TRBV4-1,17,TRBJ1-5,once,-,CASSQEWPGGGNQPQHF,TGCGCCAGCAGCCAAGAATGGCCCGGGGGAGGCAATCAGCCCCAGCATTTT
TRBV19,11,TRBJ1-4,-,-,CASSGLEKLFF,TGTGCCAGTAGCGGGCTCGAAAAACTGTTTTTT
TRBV6-4,13,TRBJ2-1,-,-,CASSETQLNEQFF,TGTGCCAGCAGTGAAACCCAGCTCAATGAGCAGTTCTTC
TRBV7-9,15,TRBJ1-2,-,-,CASSLEGQGVNGYTF,TGTGCCAGCAGCTTAGAAGGCCAGGGTGTTAATGGCTACACCTTC